A selection of T cell receptor beta chains follows, all from one sample in a study of T-cell reconstitution after alpha-beta-depleted transplantation in children. In TCRdb, the PCR reads were re-called with MiXCR into one record per CDR3 protein. The data contain 300,000 to 400,000 distinct CDR3 sequences, around 15% of them singletons. The specimen was PBMCs, mostly from graft donor cells, collected 360 days after TCRalphabeta/CD19-depleted stem cell transplant. The receptors stem from a male patient between 2 and 10 years old who had a stem cell transplant for acute lymphoblastic leukemia, so the T cells may come from the graft donor. Each CDR3 is given with its conserved first and last residue. The order of the fields is D gene, J gene, clone size, V gene, CDR3 protein, CDR3 DNA. D genes are given only for firm matches. Rows give clone size only sometimes, using once, few, many, or a class for an expanded clone.

>-|TRBJ2-1|-|TRBV15
CATSRVGARLAFNEQFF
TGTGCCACCAGCAGAGTAGGGGCAAGGCTAGCGTTCAATGAGCAGTTCTTC
>TRBD2|TRBJ2-5|-|TRBV7-6
CASSLVWTSGETQYF
TGTGCCAGCAGCTTAGTATGGACTAGTGGGGAGACCCAGTACTTC
>-|TRBJ2-7|few|TRBV29-1
CSVDGARNEQYF
TGCAGCGTTGATGGGGCCCGAAACGAGCAGTACTTC
>-|TRBJ2-7|few|TRBV9
CASSVATGAWYEQYF
TGTGCCAGCAGCGTAGCTACGGGGGCCTGGTACGAGCAGTACTTC
>-|TRBJ2-1|few|TRBV28
CASTLDFLRGNEQFF
TGTGCCAGCACCCTGGACTTCCTCCGTGGCAATGAGCAGTTCTTC
>TRBD1|TRBJ2-3|few|TRBV7-2
CASSLPEQGWADTQYF
TGTGCCAGCAGCTTGCCCGAACAGGGGTGGGCAGATACGCAGTATTTT
>TRBD2|TRBJ2-1|few|TRBV6-5
CASSYTSGRSSYNEQFF
TGTGCCAGCAGTTATACTAGCGGGAGGAGCTCCTACAATGAGCAGTTCTTC
>-|TRBJ2-1|-|TRBV5-1
CASTRGSQMGQWYEGQFF
TGCGCCAGCACTCGGGGCTCTCAGATGGGTCAATGGTATGAGGGGCAGTTCTTC
>-|TRBJ2-3|many|TRBV4-1
CASSQEVATDTQYF
TGCGCCAGCAGCCAAGAAGTGGCGACAGATACGCAGTATTTT
>TRBD2|TRBJ2-5|-|TRBV6-2/TRBV6-3
CASSSGLAERLYQETQYF
TGTGCCAGCTCTTCCGGACTAGCGGAGCGATTGTACCAAGAGACCCAGTACTTC
>-|TRBJ2-7|few|TRBV25-1
CASKGTRYEQYF
TGTGCCAGCAAGGGCACGAGGTACGAGCAGTACTTC
>-|TRBJ2-7|-|TRBV20-1
CSARSPAGVYEQYF
TGCAGTGCTAGATCTCCCGCTGGGGTCTACGAGCAGTACTTC
>-|TRBJ2-1|-|TRBV4-3
CASSRHSRGLNEQFF
TGCGCCAGCAGCCGGCACTCCCGCGGGTTAAATGAGCAGTTCTTC
>-|TRBJ1-4|-|TRBV5-5
CASGSAGPNEKLFF
TGTGCCAGCGGATCTGCAGGACCTAATGAAAAACTGTTTTTT